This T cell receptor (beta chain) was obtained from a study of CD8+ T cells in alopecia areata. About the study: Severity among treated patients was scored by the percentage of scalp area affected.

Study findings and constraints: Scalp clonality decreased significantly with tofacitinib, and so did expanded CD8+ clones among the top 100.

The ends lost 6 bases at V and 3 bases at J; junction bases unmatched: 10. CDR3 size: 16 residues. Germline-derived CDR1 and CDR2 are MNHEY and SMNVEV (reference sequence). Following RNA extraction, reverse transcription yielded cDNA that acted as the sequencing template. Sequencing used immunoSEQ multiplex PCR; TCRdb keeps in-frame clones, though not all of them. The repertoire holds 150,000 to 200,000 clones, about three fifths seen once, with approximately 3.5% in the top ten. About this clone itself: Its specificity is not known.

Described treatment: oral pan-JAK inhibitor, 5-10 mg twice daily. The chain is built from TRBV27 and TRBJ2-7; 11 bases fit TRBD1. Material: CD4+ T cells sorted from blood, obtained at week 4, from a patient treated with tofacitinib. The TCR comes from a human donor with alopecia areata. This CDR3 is CASSRGTGGPYYEQYF. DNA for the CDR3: TGTGCCAGCAGCCGAGGGACAGGGGGTCCCTACTACGAGCAGTACTTC.